This T cell receptor beta chain was identified in a study of identical twins. Study-wide results and limits: These conclusions were based on statistical analysis (cross-sectional, not following the same donors). Cord blood beta clonotypes present at high abundance carried fewer insertions; no such pattern appeared in memory repertoires.

In TCRdb, the 5' RACE reads were re-called with MiXCR into one record per CDR3 protein. The sample records approximately 600,000 distinct CDR3 sequences, around 7.4% being singletons. Concerning this clonotype itself: Antigen: not known.

In addition, the sample was reused for a study of yellow fever vaccine responses in identical twins.

Sequencing was carried out using PBMCs. The TCR originated in a young woman in good health.

The CDR3 region has the DNA TGTGCCAGCAGGTCGGGACTAGCGGGAGCCATCCTATGGGGGCAGTACTTC. It translates to CASRSGLAGAILWGQYF. The chain has TRBV5-5 and TRBJ2-7, with TRBD2 matching 14 bases. The CDR3 totals 17 residues. With V trimmed by 5 bases and J by 9 bases, 16 bases remained unmatched. Germline-derived CDR1 and CDR2 are SGHKS and YYEKEE (reference sequence).